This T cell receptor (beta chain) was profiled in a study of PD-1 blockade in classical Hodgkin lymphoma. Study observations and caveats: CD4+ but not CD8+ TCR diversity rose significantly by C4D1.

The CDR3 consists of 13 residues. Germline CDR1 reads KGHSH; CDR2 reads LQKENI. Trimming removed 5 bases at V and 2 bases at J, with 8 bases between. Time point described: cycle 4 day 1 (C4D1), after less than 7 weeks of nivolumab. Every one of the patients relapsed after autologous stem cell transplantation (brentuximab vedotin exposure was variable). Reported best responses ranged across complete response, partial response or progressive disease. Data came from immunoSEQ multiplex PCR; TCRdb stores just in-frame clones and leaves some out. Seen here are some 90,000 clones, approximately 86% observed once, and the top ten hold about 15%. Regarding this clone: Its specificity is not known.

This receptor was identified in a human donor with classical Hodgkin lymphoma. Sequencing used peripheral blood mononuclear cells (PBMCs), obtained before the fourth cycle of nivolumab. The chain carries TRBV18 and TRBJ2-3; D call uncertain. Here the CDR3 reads CASSKTVTDTQYF. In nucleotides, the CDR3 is TGTGCCAGCTCAAAGACGGTCACAGATACGCAGTATTTT.